A few counts support the clone carrying this TCR beta chain. This entry comes from a study of blood T cell repertoires in COVID-19. The data were produced by immunoSEQ multiplex PCR, yet TCRdb's version contains in-frame clones alone and is incomplete. This table holds about 130,000 clones, roughly 87% found once. Germline loops: CDR1 SGHTA, CDR2 FQGNSA. J gave up 5 bases and V 5 bases, and 6 bases lay outside the gene matches. This CDR3 region has 15 residues. All enrollees were about 18 to 100 years old and from 24 US areas. All recovered Cohort 3 donors got two negative PCRs, got clearance, or saw symptom resolution.

The sequenced material came from PBMCs or T cells enriched from blood (not recorded which). V gene TRBV7-2 combines with J gene TRBJ2-5; TRBD2 agrees at 12 bases. This receptor was taken from a man aged 25-45 years who had recovered from COVID-19. In DNA, the CDR3 is TGTGCCAGCAGCCCTAGCGGGGGGGCCGGTGAGACCCAGTACTTC. Translating gives CASSPSGGAGETQYF. Based on the CDR3 plus reference TRBV7-2 and TRBJ2-5, the full variable domain is GAGVSQSPSNKVTEKGKDVELRCDPISGHTALYWYRQSLGQGLEFLIYFQGNSAPDKSGLPSDRFSAERTGGSVSTLTIQRTQQEDSAVYLCASSPSGGAGETQYFGPGTRLLVL.